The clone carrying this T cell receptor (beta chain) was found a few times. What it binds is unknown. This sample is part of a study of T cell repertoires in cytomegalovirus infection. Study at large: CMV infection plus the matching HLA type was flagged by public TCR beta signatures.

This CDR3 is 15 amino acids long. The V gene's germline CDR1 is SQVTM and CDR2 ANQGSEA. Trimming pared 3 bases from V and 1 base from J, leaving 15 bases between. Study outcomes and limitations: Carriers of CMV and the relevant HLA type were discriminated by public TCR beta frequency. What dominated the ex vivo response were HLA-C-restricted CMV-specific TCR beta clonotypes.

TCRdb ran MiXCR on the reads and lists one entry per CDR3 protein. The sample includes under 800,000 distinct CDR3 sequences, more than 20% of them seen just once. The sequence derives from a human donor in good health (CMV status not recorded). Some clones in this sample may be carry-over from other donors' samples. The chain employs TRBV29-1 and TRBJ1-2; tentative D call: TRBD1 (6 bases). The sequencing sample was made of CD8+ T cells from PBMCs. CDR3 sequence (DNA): TGCAGCGTTGACAGGGGCCAGCTCCTTAACTATGGCTACACCTTC. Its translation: CSVDRGQLLNYGYTF.